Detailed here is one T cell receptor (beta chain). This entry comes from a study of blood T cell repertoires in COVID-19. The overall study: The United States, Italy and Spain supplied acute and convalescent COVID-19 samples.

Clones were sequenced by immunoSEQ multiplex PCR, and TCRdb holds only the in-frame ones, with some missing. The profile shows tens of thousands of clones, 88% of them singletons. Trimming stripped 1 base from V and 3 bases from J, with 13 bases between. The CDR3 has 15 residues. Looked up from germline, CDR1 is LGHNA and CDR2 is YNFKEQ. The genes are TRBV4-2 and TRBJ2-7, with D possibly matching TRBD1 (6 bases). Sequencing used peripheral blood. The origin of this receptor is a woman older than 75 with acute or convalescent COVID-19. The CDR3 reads CASSQVQGISYEQYF. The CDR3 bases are TGTGCCAGCAGCCAAGTCCAGGGGATAAGCTACGAGCAGTACTTC.